These 15 T cell receptor beta chains came from one sample sequenced in a study of graft-versus-host responses after intestinal transplantation. Measured with immunoSEQ multiplex PCR; TCRdb has only the in-frame clones, and not every one. The table lists approximately 74,000 clones, approximately 90% of them singletons. The sample was PBMCs, taken 98 days after intestinal transplantation. These receptors came from a human patient who received an intestinal transplant, so some T cells may come from the graft donor.

This sequence joins TRBV5-1 and TRBJ2-1, with 12 bases that match TRBD2. The V and J ends lost 9 bases and 12 bases, in that order; junction bases with no gene match: 10. The CDR3 loop spans 13 amino acids. CDR1 is SGHRS and CDR2 is YFSETQ in the germline V gene. The CDR3: CAIKTSGRGLQFF. The CDR3 nucleotides read TGCGCCATCAAGACTAGCGGGAGAGGTCTGCAGTTCTTC.

The CDR3, as DNA: TGTGCCAGCAGTCATGACAGGAACTATGGCTACACCTTC. Translation gives CASSHDRNYGYTF. The chain links TRBV28 to TRBJ1-2; possible D gene TRBD1, 6 bases. CDR1 is MDHEN, CDR2 SYDVKM, per germline. The V and J ends lost 5 bases and 2 bases respectively, with 9 bases between them. This CDR3 is 13 amino acids long.

V is TRBV15 and J is TRBJ1-5; D is possibly TRBD1 (6 bases). The V end was cut by 0 bases, the J end by 7 bases, with 13 bases between. The germline V gene has CDR1 LNHNV and CDR2 YYDKDF (reference sequence). The CDR3 totals 15 residues. Here the CDR3 DNA reads TGTGCCACCAGCAGAGATCTCAGGGGAGGGCAGCCCCAGCATTTT. Translating it yields CATSRDLRGGQPQHF.

This clone has a single count. The rearrangement links TRBV28 to TRBJ1-2; possibly TRBD1 for D (6 bases). Trimming removed 6 bases from V and 4 bases from J, with 15 bases in between. The CDR3 is 14 amino acids. Germline lookup yields CDR1 MDHEN and CDR2 SYDVKM. The chain's CDR3 is CASRYHGQFYGYTF. DNA of the CDR3: TGTGCCAGCAGATATCACGGACAGTTCTATGGCTACACCTTC.

The rearrangement uses TRBV6-5 and TRBJ2-1, with D tentatively TRBD1 or TRBD2 (6 bases each). Trimming took 2 bases from V and 3 from J, leaving 11 bases between them. The CDR3 contains 15 residues. Germline CDR1 reads MNHEY; CDR2 reads SVGAGI. In DNA, the CDR3 is TGTGCCAGCAGTTACGTACAGGGAGGCTACAATGAGCAGTTCTTC. Its translation: CASSYVQGGYNEQFF.

V usage is TRBV5-1 and J usage is TRBJ2-5; the D gene is possibly TRBD2 (5 bases). This CDR3 region has 13 residues. The germline V gene has CDR1 SGHRS and CDR2 YFSETQ. V lost 5 bases, J lost 1 base, and 9 bases lay in between. The CDR3 DNA is TGCGCCAGCAGTCTAACTAGCCAAGAGACCCAGTACTTC. It translates to CASSLTSQETQYF.

The genes are TRBV7-7 and TRBJ2-1; D is unclear. CDR1 SSHAT and CDR2 FNYEAQ come from the germline V gene (reference sequence). This CDR3 has 13 amino acids. The V gene lost 0 bases and the J gene lost 9 bases, with 9 bases spanning the gap. This CDR3 reads CASSLAGNGEQFF. The CDR3 DNA reads TGTGCCAGCAGCTTAGCGGGGAACGGTGAGCAGTTCTTC.

The J gene is TRBJ2-2, the V gene TRBV5-1; D is uncertain. The germline CDR1 and CDR2 sequences are SGHRS and YFSETQ. The CDR3 length is 12 residues. V lost 0 bases and J lost 5, with 2 bases in between. The CDR3 nucleotides read TGCGCCAGCAGCTTGGATACCGGGGAGCTGTTTTTT. It is translated as CASSLDTGELFF. The full variable domain, rest sourced from reference TRBV5-1 and TRBJ2-2, is KAGVTQTPRYLIKTRGQQVTLSCSPISGHRSVSWYQQTPGQGLQFLFEYFSETQRNKGNFPGRFSGRQFSNSRSEMNVSTLELGDSALYLCASSLDTGELFFGEGSRLTVL.

This chain uses TRBV7-9 with TRBJ2-7, with TRBD1 matching 8 bases. This CDR3 is built from 13 residues. Per germline, CDR1 SEHNR and CDR2 FQNEAQ (reference sequence). Germline trimming cut 6 bases from V and 4 bases from J; bases unmatched to any gene: 5. CDR3: CASSYDRGYEQYF. CDR3 DNA sequence: TGTGCCAGCAGTTACGACAGGGGTTACGAGCAGTACTTC. Variable domain in full (rest from reference TRBV7-9 and TRBJ2-7): DTGVSQNPRHKITKRGQNVTFRCDPISEHNRLYWYRQTLGQGPEFLTYFQNEAQLEKSRLLSDRFSAERPKGSFSTLEIQRTEQGDSAMYLCASSYDRGYEQYFGPGTRLTVT.

This chain uses TRBV30 with TRBJ2-3; D ambiguous. CDR3 length equals 11 residues. The germline V and J ends were trimmed by 1 base and 6 bases, with 5 bases remaining between them. The germline CDR1 and CDR2 sequences are GTSNPN and SVGIG (reference sequence). The CDR3 region is CAWSASDTQYF. The CDR3 DNA sequence: TGTGCCTGGAGTGCGTCCGATACGCAGTATTTT.

The J gene is TRBJ1-1, the V gene TRBV5-1; the D is unclear. Germline assignment: CDR1 SGHRS and CDR2 YFSETQ. V lost 1 base, J lost 3 bases, and 10 bases lay in between. This CDR3 is 14 amino acids long. The CDR3 loop reads CASSLNQVYTEAFF. In nucleotides, the CDR3 is TGCGCCAGCAGCTTGAATCAGGTGTACACTGAAGCTTTCTTT.

Note on this clone: A junction boundary mismatches the germline segment, possibly from a read error. The gene calls are TRBV5-4 and TRBJ2-3; D assignment may be TRBD1 or TRBD2 (5 bases each). This CDR3 is built from 14 residues. CDR1 and CDR2 (germline): SGHNT, YYREEE (reference sequence). Written as DNA, the CDR3 is TGTGCCAGCAGCTTGGGACCCCCGGGACCCGAACAACTTTTT. Amino acids: CASSLGPPGPEQLF.

This clone was seen just once. The chain links TRBV6-5 to TRBJ1-2, with a weak D call TRBD1 (5 bases). The CDR3 consists of 13 residues. Germline CDR1 MNHEY, CDR2 SVGAGI. V lost 8 bases and J lost 4, with 14 bases in between. The CDR3 here is CASRREGSYGYTF. CDR3 bases: TGTGCCAGCCGTAGAGAGGGGAGCTATGGCTACACCTTC.

The rearrangement uses TRBV28 and TRBJ2-5, with 8 bases identical to TRBD1. The ends lost 1 base at V and 2 bases at J; junction bases unmatched: 0. In germline, CDR1 is MDHEN, CDR2 SYDVKM. This CDR3 is 14 amino acids long. CDR3 sequence: CASSLYRGQETQYF. The CDR3 DNA sequence: TGTGCCAGCAGTTTATACAGGGGGCAAGAGACCCAGTACTTC.

V gene TRBV30 combines with J gene TRBJ2-1; no clear D gene. Trimming stripped 1 base from V and 5 bases from J, with 12 bases between. Germline V gene data show CDR1 as GTSNPN and CDR2 as SVGIG (reference sequence). This CDR3 has 14 amino acids. The DNA for the CDR3 is TGTGCCTGGAGTGAGGTGGTCGGCCACAATGAGCAGTTCTTC. Encoded protein: CAWSEVVGHNEQFF.